Each of the 32 T cell receptor beta chains below was sequenced from the same sample in a study of blood T cell repertoires in COVID-19. Repertoires were generated with immunoSEQ multiplex PCR, while TCRdb's copy carries only in-frame clones and drops some. The sample shows more than 200,000 clones, approximately 90% of them seen only once. The sequencing input was PBMCs or T cells enriched from blood (not recorded which). Receptors were obtained from a woman in her 30s who had recovered from COVID-19.

The chain couples TRBV7-2 to TRBJ1-2; no definite D call. Deletions cut 1 base from V and 4 bases from J, with 13 bases between. Germline CDR1 and CDR2: SGHTA and FQGNSA. CDR3 length: 15 amino acids. This CDR3 is CASSLGEVAAYGYTF. CDR3 in DNA: TGTGCCAGCAGCTTAGGTGAGGTGGCTGCCTATGGCTACACCTTC.

The V gene is TRBV5-6, the J gene TRBJ2-3, with 12 bases aligning to TRBD2. The CDR3 has 16 residues. The J segment lost 2 bases and the V segment lost 4 bases, leaving 5 bases of the junction unmatched. The germline gives CDR1 SGHDT, CDR2 YYEEEE. CDR3: CASSKLAGGPTDTQYF. The CDR3 coding sequence is TGTGCCAGCAGCAAACTAGCGGGAGGCCCCACAGATACGCAGTATTTT.

The chain carries TRBV27 and TRBJ1-1, with 9 bases lining up with TRBD1. With V trimmed by 8 bases and J by 3 bases, 16 bases remained unmatched. CDR1 and CDR2 from the germline V gene are MNHEY and SMNVEV (reference sequence). This CDR3 region has 17 residues. The CDR3 DNA sequence: TGTGCCAGCCTCACTACGCAGGGACAGGGTTGGGACACTGAAGCTTTCTTT. Translating it yields CASLTTQGQGWDTEAFF.

The chain combines TRBV11-2 with TRBJ1-2; the D is unclear. The CDR3 runs to 13 residues. Trimming took off 6 bases at V and 0 bases at J, with 8 bases between the two ends. Germline CDR1 and CDR2: SGHAT and FQNNGV. CDR3 coding DNA: TGTGCCAGCAGGAGGGAAGCTAACTATGGCTACACCTTC. Protein: CASRREANYGYTF.

The chain combines TRBV11-3 with TRBJ1-6; the D gene is possibly TRBD1 (5 bases). The V and J ends lost 1 base and 7 bases respectively, with 14 bases between them. Germline-derived CDR1 and CDR2 are SGHNT and YENEEA. The CDR3 runs to 16 residues. CDR3 region: CASSLGRDRVNSPLHF. The CDR3 DNA is TGTGCCAGCAGCTTAGGCAGGGATCGGGTAAATTCACCCCTCCACTTT.

The J gene is TRBJ2-1, the V gene TRBV3-1 (or the pseudogene TRBV3-2), with 10 positions matching TRBD2. The CDR3 covers 13 residues. The V segment lost 6 bases and the J segment 6 bases; nucleotides outside the gene matches: 2. The germline V gene has CDR1 LGHDT and CDR2 YNNKEL (reference sequence). Here the CDR3 DNA reads TGTGCCAGCAGAGCTAGCGGGGGCAATGAGCAGTTCTTC. This codes for CASRASGGNEQFF.

In this sample, this clone turned up once. The chain employs TRBV5-1 and TRBJ1-2, with D perhaps TRBD1 (5 bases). The CDR3 runs 16 residues. Germline CDR1 SGHRS, CDR2 YFSETQ. V was cut by 0 bases and J by 1 base, with 13 bases left in between. Here the CDR3 DNA reads TGCGCCAGCAGCTTGGACGAATCCAGGGTTAACTATGGCTACACCTTC. Its protein product is CASSLDESRVNYGYTF.

This clone was counted once. The V gene is TRBV30, the J gene TRBJ1-3; a possible D gene is TRBD1 (6 bases). The germline V gene encodes CDR1 GTSNPN and CDR2 SVGIG (reference sequence). The CDR3 length is 15 residues. V was clipped by 0 bases and J by 2 bases, with 11 bases between them. In DNA, the CDR3 is TGTGCCTGGAGTGTACAGGCAGGGGCTGGAAACACCATATATTTT. This sequence encodes CAWSVQAGAGNTIYF. Full variable domain (rest looked up from reference TRBV30 and TRBJ1-3): SQTIHQWPATLVQPVGSPLSLECTVEGTSNPNLYWYRQAAGRGLQLLFYSVGIGQISSEVPQNLSASRPQDRQFILSSKKLLLSDSGFYLCAWSVQAGAGNTIYFGEGSWLTVV.

The chain employs TRBV6-5 and TRBJ2-3; D might be TRBD1 (7 bases). Trimming removed 8 bases from V and 6 bases from J, with 21 bases in between. The CDR3 sequence is 15 residues long. The germline V gene encodes CDR1 MNHEY and CDR2 SVGAGI. This CDR3 reads CASCPRTGGGDTQYF. DNA of the CDR3: TGTGCCAGCTGTCCGAGGACAGGCGGAGGGGATACGCAGTATTTT.

V and J are TRBV6-2 or TRBV6-3 and TRBJ1-5, with 8 bases lining up with TRBD1. CDR3 length equals 19 residues. The germline V gene has CDR1 MNHEY and CDR2 SVGEGT. Trimming removed 0 bases from V and 4 bases from J; junction bases left unmatched: 14. CDR3 protein: CASSYSDRGMPFWNQPQHF. CDR3 in DNA: TGTGCCAGCAGTTACTCAGACAGGGGAATGCCCTTTTGGAATCAGCCCCAGCATTTT.

This clone was seen once. The chain joins TRBV19 to TRBJ2-5; D unresolved. Trimming took off 3 bases at V and 4 bases at J, with 9 bases between the two ends. CDR3 length: 13 residues. Germline-derived CDR1 and CDR2 are LNHDA and SQIVND (reference sequence). The CDR3 region is CASSIRGVETQYF. The CDR3, as DNA: TGTGCCAGTAGTATTCGAGGTGTAGAGACCCAGTACTTC.

J is TRBJ1-2 and V is TRBV28; 7 nucleotides match TRBD1. V was pared by 6 bases and J by 6 bases, with 13 bases of the junction left unmatched. Germline values: CDR1 MDHEN, CDR2 SYDVKM. The CDR3 covers 15 residues. For the CDR3, the DNA is TGTGCCAGCAGCTTGGGACAGCCTCTGGGGGATGGCTACACCTTC. This codes for CASSLGQPLGDGYTF.

The gene calls are TRBV27 and TRBJ1-3; 8 nucleotides align to TRBD1. CDR1 MNHEY and CDR2 SMNVEV come from the germline V gene (reference sequence). Germline trimming cut 5 bases from V and 4 bases from J; bases unmatched to any gene: 7. The CDR3 has 15 amino acids. CDR3 coding DNA: TGTGCCAGCAGTCCAGGGACAGGCACCGGAAACACCATATATTTT. Amino acids: CASSPGTGTGNTIYF.

This chain links TRBV11-3 with TRBJ2-1; TRBD2 matches 7 bases. The CDR3 consists of 15 residues. V was pared by 3 bases and J by 4 bases, with 6 bases of the junction left unmatched. CDR1 is SGHNT, CDR2 YENEEA, per germline. This chain's CDR3 is CASSFGAGEYNEQFF. The CDR3 DNA follows: TGTGCCAGCAGCTTTGGGGCGGGAGAGTACAATGAGCAGTTCTTC.

V usage is TRBV29-1 and J usage is TRBJ2-7; 11 positions match TRBD2. There are 16 residues in the CDR3. CDR1 and CDR2 (germline): SQVTM, ANQGSEA. V gave up 4 bases and J gave up 3 bases; unmatched junction bases: 11. CDR3 nucleotide sequence: TGCAGCGTTGCCGAATATAGCGGGAGGGCCATCTACGAGCAGTACTTC. Translated, it gives CSVAEYSGRAIYEQYF.

As to this clone: This may come from a read error, since a much larger clone is one base off. Other DNA variants within this sample encode the same CDR3. The V call is TRBV7-2, the J call TRBJ2-7; 8 bases are shared with TRBD1. The CDR3 has 14 residues. V trimming: 4 bases; J trimming: 3 bases; junction bases outside the gene matches: 5. Germline loops: CDR1 SGHTA, CDR2 FQGNSA. The CDR3 DNA follows: TGTGCCAGCAGCTCCGGGACAGGCCTCTACGAGCAGTACTTC. The encoded protein is CASSSGTGLYEQYF. The variable domain in full, with the rest retrieved from reference TRBV7-2 and TRBJ2-7, is GAGVSQSPSNKVTEKGKDVELRCDPISGHTALYWYRQSLGQGLEFLIYFQGNSAPDKSGLPSDRFSAERTGGSVSTLTIQRTQQEDSAVYLCASSSGTGLYEQYFGPGTRLTVT.

This chain uses TRBV21-1 with TRBJ2-7; the table assigns TRBD2, which was not confirmed against the DNA. TRBV21-1 is termed a pseudogene. The CDR3 covers 16 residues. The CDR3 loop is CASSRYSDLDPYEQYF. The CDR3 bases are TGTGCCAGCTCCCGTTATAGCGACCTCGACCCCTACGAGCAGTACTTC.

The chain combines TRBV19 with TRBJ2-7, with 12 nucleotides matching TRBD2. The CDR3 covers 15 residues. Trimming removed 5 bases from V and 3 bases from J; junction bases left unmatched: 5. The germline V gene has CDR1 LNHDA and CDR2 SQIVND (reference sequence). CDR3 nucleotide sequence: TGTGCCAGTAGTCTCCGGACTAGCGGGAACTACGAGCAGTACTTC. Its protein is CASSLRTSGNYEQYF.

The chain combines TRBV7-2 with TRBJ2-1; 7 bases are a match to TRBD1. CDR1 is SGHTA, CDR2 FQGNSA, per germline. The CDR3 has 15 amino acids. V lost 4 bases, J lost 6 bases, and 9 bases stayed unmatched. CDR3: CASSSSGTVPNEQFF. Written as DNA, the CDR3 is TGTGCCAGCAGCTCATCCGGGACAGTCCCCAATGAGCAGTTCTTC.

The chain recombines TRBV6-5 with TRBJ2-1; weak D call: TRBD2 (5 bases). V was trimmed by 0 bases and J by 0 bases, leaving 6 bases between them. Germline lookup yields CDR1 MNHEY and CDR2 SVGAGI. The CDR3 is 15 amino acids. CDR3 DNA sequence: TGTGCCAGCAGTTACTCGGGGAGCTCCTACAATGAGCAGTTCTTC. Its protein is CASSYSGSSYNEQFF.

The table lists this clone with a few counts. The genes are TRBV4-2 and TRBJ1-2, with D maybe TRBD1 (6 bases). The V end was cut by 0 bases, the J end by 4 bases, with 12 bases between. The CDR3 sequence is 15 residues long. Looked up from germline, CDR1 is LGHNA and CDR2 is YNFKEQ. The CDR3 DNA sequence: TGTGCCAGCAGCCAAGATCTTGGACAGCTCTATGGCTACACCTTC. This translates into CASSQDLGQLYGYTF.

This chain links TRBV20-1 with TRBJ2-7, with 10 bases identical to TRBD2. Losses at the gene ends were 3 bases for V and 3 bases for J; bases not matched to a gene: 11. The germline gives CDR1 DFQATT, CDR2 SNEGSKA (reference sequence). This CDR3 has 16 amino acids. The CDR3 nucleotides are TGCAGTGCTAGTGGGTGGGGAACTAGCGGGAACTACGAGCAGTACTTC. It translates to CSASGWGTSGNYEQYF.

This chain joins TRBV3-1 (or the pseudogene TRBV3-2) and TRBJ1-6; 8 bases map to TRBD1. Germline trimming cut 3 bases from V and 8 bases from J; bases unmatched to any gene: 6. Per the germline V gene, CDR1 is LGHDT and CDR2 is YNNKEL (reference sequence). The CDR3 is 15 amino acids. The CDR3 region is CASSHRQGNDSPLHF. The CDR3 nucleotides read TGTGCCAGCAGCCACCGACAGGGGAACGATTCACCCCTCCACTTT.

The rearrangement links TRBV4-2 to TRBJ2-1; 10 nucleotides align to TRBD2. This CDR3 is built from 14 residues. Trimming removed 0 bases from V and 15 bases from J; junction bases left unmatched: 8. Germline CDR1 and CDR2: LGHNA and YNFKEQ. The CDR3 spells CASSQEPLVAGGFF. The CDR3, as DNA: TGTGCCAGCAGCCAAGAACCCTTAGTAGCGGGAGGGTTCTTC.

The chain has TRBV27 and TRBJ2-5, with TRBD2 identical over 8 bases. The CDR3 has 14 residues. The V gene end was trimmed by 4 bases and the J gene end by 4 bases; junction bases not matched to a gene: 5. The germline V gene has CDR1 MNHEY and CDR2 SMNVEV (reference sequence). CDR3 region: CASSSRGGRETQYF. CDR3 DNA: TGTGCCAGCAGTTCCCGGGGGGGGAGAGAGACCCAGTACTTC.

The chain uses TRBV24-1 and TRBJ2-2, with D perhaps matching TRBD2 (5 bases). Germline V gives CDR1 KGHDR, CDR2 SFDVKD. Trimming took off 12 bases at V and 4 bases at J, with 14 bases between the two ends. The CDR3 is 13 residues long. This chain's CDR3 is CASGGRGTGELFF. Written as DNA, the CDR3 is TGTGCCTCCGGAGGTAGAGGCACCGGGGAGCTGTTTTTT.

The CDR3 DNA reads TGTGCCAGCACTGGCCAGGGGAATGAAAAACTGTTTTTT. Encoded protein: CASTGQGNEKLFF. The chain has TRBV9 and TRBJ1-4, with D perhaps TRBD1 (6 bases). CDR3 length equals 13 residues. V was shortened by 6 bases and J by 5 bases, with 11 bases between the two germline ends. From germline, CDR1 is SGDLS and CDR2 YYNGEE.

The genes are TRBV12-5 and TRBJ2-1, with 7 bases aligning to TRBD2. Germline CDR1 is LGHNT and CDR2 is FRNRAP. This CDR3 has 17 amino acids. V gave up 6 bases and J gave up 8 bases; unmatched junction bases: 19. The CDR3 coding sequence is TGTGCTAGTGGCACAAAAACCATCGACAGCAGCGGGGATGAGCAGTTCTTC. This gives the protein CASGTKTIDSSGDEQFF.

The rearrangement links TRBV7-6 to TRBJ1-2, with 7 nucleotides matching TRBD1. Germline V gene data show CDR1 as SGHVS and CDR2 as FNYEAQ. V trimming: 5 bases; J trimming: 2 bases; junction bases outside the gene matches: 8. The CDR3 length is 15 residues. CDR3 sequence (DNA): TGTGCCAGCAGCCCCCCAGGGACAGAGAACTATGGCTACACCTTC. It yields the protein CASSPPGTENYGYTF.

This chain uses TRBV6-5 with TRBJ2-7; TRBD1 matches at 7 bases. V lost 2 bases and J lost 4; bases outside the gene matches: 5. Germline V lookup: CDR1 MNHEY, CDR2 SVGAGI. This CDR3 has 14 amino acids. CDR3 DNA sequence: TGTGCCAGCAGTTACGGTGGCAGGGGGTACGAGCAGTACTTC. Amino acid sequence: CASSYGGRGYEQYF.

The chain carries TRBV5-1 and TRBJ2-7; 7 nucleotides agree with TRBD2. V lost 0 bases and J lost 0; bases outside the gene matches: 6. CDR1 is SGHRS, CDR2 YFSETQ, per germline. The CDR3 contains 16 residues. CDR3 sequence (DNA): TGCGCCAGCAGCTTGGGGGGCCGGGAGGTCTCCTACGAGCAGTACTTC. It is translated as CASSLGGREVSYEQYF. The whole variable domain, remainder taken from reference TRBV5-1 and TRBJ2-7, is KAGVTQTPRYLIKTRGQQVTLSCSPISGHRSVSWYQQTPGQGLQFLFEYFSETQRNKGNFPGRFSGRQFSNSRSEMNVSTLELGDSALYLCASSLGGREVSYEQYFGPGTRLTVT.

The V call is TRBV9, the J call TRBJ1-5; 7 bases match TRBD1. Germline values: CDR1 SGDLS, CDR2 YYNGEE. Unmatched junction bases numbered 4, after V lost 4 bases and J lost 0 bases. The CDR3 extends over 15 amino acids. CDR3 in DNA: TGTGCCAGCAGCACAGGGGACGTTAGCAATCAGCCCCAGCATTTT. This gives the protein CASSTGDVSNQPQHF.